The text below deals with one TCR beta chain. The entry originates in a study of T cell repertoires in cytomegalovirus infection. TCRdb itself ran the reads through MiXCR, one entry per CDR3 protein. The data show some 150,000 distinct CDR3 sequences, 20% to 25% seen once. Between the trimmed V and J ends, which lost 6 bases and 4 bases, there was a span of 13 bases. CDR3 length: 13 amino acids. The clonotype originates from a human donor in good health (CMV status not recorded). Some clones in this sample may be carry-over from other donors' samples. Sequencing was done on a sample of PBMCs. The rearrangement joins TRBV12-3 or TRBV12-4 to TRBJ2-7; D call uncertain. The CDR3: CASSRAAGYEQYF. CDR3 nucleotides: TGTGCCAGCAGCCGGGCAGCCGGTTACGAGCAGTACTTC.